Listed below are T cell receptor beta chains from one sample, sequenced in a study of human T cells and chemical hapten exposure. TCRdb redid the calling of the RACE reads with MiXCR, one entry per CDR3 protein. The sample yields 300,000 to 450,000 distinct CDR3 sequences, roughly 5% seen once. The input for sequencing was whole blood, taken in connection with sensitization to the hapten diphenylcyclopropenone (DPC). The receptors stem from a woman aged 50 to 60 with alopecia areata. Some clones in this sample may be carry-over from other donors' samples. CDR3s include the opening cysteine and the closing phenylalanine or tryptophan. The D gene is left open where the match is weak. The size field is filled for only some rows; it gives once, few, many or a size class.

J	size	D	V	DNA	CDR3
TRBJ1-5	many	TRBD1	TRBV16	TGTGCCAGCAGCTTGGTTTTACCCCCAGGGGGTCAGCCCCAGCATTTT	CASSLVLPPGGQPQHF
TRBJ1-2	many	TRBD1	TRBV12-3/TRBV12-4	TGTGCCAGCAGAACCAGCGGGACAGGGGGCGTCTACACCTTC	CASRTSGTGGVYTF
TRBJ2-2	few	-	TRBV20-1	TGCAGTGTAGGGGAAACAGGGGAGCTGTTTTTT	CSVGETGELFF
TRBJ1-5	-	TRBD1	TRBV20-1	TGCAGTGGTTCAGGGGGCGGACAGCCCCAGCATTTT	CSGSGGGQPQHF
TRBJ2-5	-	TRBD2	TRBV27	TGTGCCAGCAGTTCAAATTTTCCCGGGAGGATCCAAGAGACCCAGTACTTC	CASSSNFPGRIQETQYF
TRBJ2-3	many	-	TRBV7-6	TGTGCCAGCAGCTTCAACCCAGCCTCTAGCACAGATACGCAGTATTTT	CASSFNPASSTDTQYF
TRBJ1-2	many	-	TRBV29-1	TGCAGCGTTCAGATCCGGGACAACTATGGCTACACCTTC	CSVQIRDNYGYTF
TRBJ2-5	-	TRBD2	TRBV20-1	TGCAGTGCCAGACACGGGGGGGTCCAAGAGACCCAGTACTTC	CSARHGGVQETQYF
TRBJ2-4	many	-	TRBV18	TGTGCCAGCTCACCAAGTCCCGCGGCCAAAAACATTCAGTACTTC	CASSPSPAAKNIQYF
TRBJ2-2	few	-	TRBV6-5	TGTGCCAGCTTTGACGGACCGAACACCGGGGAGCTGTTTTTT	CASFDGPNTGELFF
TRBJ1-1	few	TRBD1	TRBV12-3/TRBV12-4	TGTGCCAGCAGTTACGGGGCAGGGGGCGAAGCTTTCTTT	CASSYGAGGEAFF
TRBJ2-2	many	-	TRBV21-1	TGTGCCAGCAGCAAACCTGGGACAGGGAACACCGGGGAGCTGTTTTTT	CASSKPGTGNTGELFF
TRBJ2-7	many	TRBD2	TRBV28	TGTGCCAGCAGTGCCCTGACTAGCGGAGACTACGAGCAGTACTTC	CASSALTSGDYEQYF
TRBJ1-1	-	-	TRBV7-8	TGTGCCAGCAGCTCCATTCTCACTGAAGCTTTCTTT	CASSSILTEAFF
TRBJ1-6	many	-	TRBV4-1	TGCGCCAGCAGCCAGGGATCGGGGTTAGTTTCACCCCTCCACTTT	CASSQGSGLVSPLHF
TRBJ1-5	many	-	TRBV27	TGTGCCAGCAGTTTGGCGGGGGCACAGCCCCAGCATTTT	CASSLAGAQPQHF